Shown below are 17 T cell receptor beta chains from a single sample sequenced in a study of cytomegalovirus exposure and HLA in healthy donors. The study ran its PCR with 60 Vbeta and 13 Jbeta primers. Only in-frame clones appear in the TCRdb table, and some are missing; sequencing was by immunoSEQ multiplex PCR. The sample records over 100,000 clones, around 64% being singletons. The material sequenced was PBMCs. The source of these receptors is a woman under 40 in good health and CMV-seronegative.

The chain uses TRBV2 and TRBJ2-7; D gene uncertain. Germline loops: CDR1 SNHLY, CDR2 FYNNEI. Between the trimmed V and J ends, which lost 5 bases and 4 bases, there was a span of 6 bases. This CDR3 contains 11 residues. The DNA of the CDR3 is TGTGCCAGCAGTCCCGGGTACGAGCAGTACTTC. The encoded protein is CASSPGYEQYF.

The rearrangement links TRBV13 to TRBJ1-3; no clear D gene. Germline CDR1 PRHDT, CDR2 FYEKMQ (reference sequence). V lost 3 bases to trimming and J lost 4 bases, with 7 bases between them. The CDR3 extends over 13 amino acids. Here the CDR3 DNA reads TGTGCCAGCAGCTTCTCTTCCGGAAACACCATATATTTT. It specifies CASSFSSGNTIYF.

The sample holds a few counts of this clone. The chain is built from TRBV28 and TRBJ2-5; 8 nucleotides align to TRBD1. The V and J ends lost 3 bases and 5 bases, in that order; junction bases with no gene match: 5. This CDR3 is built from 14 residues. CDR1 is MDHEN and CDR2 is SYDVKM in the germline V gene. The CDR3 here is CASSFLRTGETQYF. DNA of the CDR3: TGTGCCAGCAGTTTTCTAAGGACAGGGGAGACCCAGTACTTC.

This clone has only a few counts. CDR3 loop: CASSLAIGRGDQPQHF. The CDR3 DNA reads TGTGCCAGCAGCTTAGCGATTGGCAGGGGTGATCAGCCCCAGCATTTT. This chain links TRBV7-2 with TRBJ1-5; a weak D match, TRBD1 (6 bases). V gave up 0 bases and J gave up 5 bases, with 14 bases separating them. The germline gives CDR1 SGHTA, CDR2 FQGNSA. This CDR3 region has 16 residues.

This clone was found once. J is TRBJ2-3 and V is TRBV29-1, with 11 bases matching TRBD2. Trimming cost V 6 bases and J 3 bases; bases outside gene matches: 2. CDR1 is SQVTM and CDR2 is ANQGSEA in the germline V gene. The CDR3 covers 13 residues. The CDR3 protein is CSVRTSGTDTQYF. The CDR3 nucleotides are TGCAGCGTCAGGACTAGCGGGACAGATACGCAGTATTTT.

The chain joins TRBV10-3 to TRBJ1-3, with D unclear. CDR1 and CDR2 from the germline V gene are ENHRY and SYGVKD. The CDR3 extends over 12 amino acids. Deletions cut 9 bases from V and 1 base from J, with 7 bases between. Here the CDR3 DNA reads TGTGCCATACAGCGGTCTGGAAACACCATATATTTT. This translates into CAIQRSGNTIYF.

The chain combines TRBV9 with TRBJ2-3; TRBD2 is a possible D gene (6 bases). Looked up from germline, CDR1 is SGDLS and CDR2 is YYNGEE. Trimming stripped 4 bases from V and 2 bases from J, with 11 bases between. The CDR3 sequence is 14 residues long. The CDR3 spells CASSQGGPTDTQYF. The CDR3 nucleotides are TGTGCCAGCAGCCAGGGAGGCCCCACAGATACGCAGTATTTT.

The chain links TRBV30 to TRBJ2-1; 8 nucleotides line up with TRBD1. The trim removed 8 bases at V and 0 bases at J, leaving 9 bases unmatched. Germline lookup yields CDR1 GTSNPN and CDR2 SVGIG (reference sequence). This CDR3 has 15 residues. The CDR3 is CASTGGDFSYNEQFF. The DNA of the CDR3 is TGTGCCAGTACAGGGGGTGACTTCTCCTACAATGAGCAGTTCTTC.

The CDR3 is CASSRGIHTDTQYF. The CDR3 bases are TGTGCCAGCAGTCGGGGGATCCACACAGATACGCAGTATTTT. This chain links TRBV9 with TRBJ2-3; possibly TRBD2 for D (6 bases). This CDR3 is built from 14 residues. Trimming removed 5 bases at V and 2 bases at J, with 12 bases between. The germline V gene has CDR1 SGDLS and CDR2 YYNGEE.

V usage is TRBV28 and J usage is TRBJ1-4; possible D gene TRBD1, 6 bases. V lost 1 base, J lost 7 bases, and 13 bases lay in between. The germline V gene has CDR1 MDHEN and CDR2 SYDVKM. The CDR3 extends over 15 amino acids. Here the CDR3 reads CASSLYRRGGEKLFF. The CDR3 DNA is TGTGCCAGCAGTTTATACCGCAGGGGCGGTGAAAAACTGTTTTTT.

V and J are TRBV7-9 and TRBJ2-2, with D unclear. Between the trimmed V and J ends, which lost 5 bases and 9 bases, there was a span of 16 bases. The CDR3 extends over 14 amino acids. In germline, CDR1 is SEHNR, CDR2 FQNEAQ (reference sequence). DNA for the CDR3: TGTGCCAGCAGCCACCTGACTGGATCGAGGGAGCTGTTTTTT. The encoded protein is CASSHLTGSRELFF.

The chain is built from TRBV27 and TRBJ1-6; D is unclear. The germline CDR1 and CDR2 sequences are MNHEY and SMNVEV (reference sequence). Trimming stripped 6 bases from V and 9 bases from J, with 15 bases between. CDR3 length: 14 residues. Here the CDR3 reads CASRPPGLGSPLHF. The CDR3 DNA follows: TGTGCCAGCAGGCCCCCGGGTTTGGGTTCACCCCTCCACTTT.

The J gene is TRBJ1-1, the V gene TRBV5-1; TRBD1 matches 8 bases. The CDR3 extends over 13 amino acids. From germline, CDR1 is SGHRS and CDR2 YFSETQ. V trimming: 2 bases; J trimming: 4 bases; junction bases outside the gene matches: 1. CDR3 region: CASSFTGGTEAFF. In DNA form, the CDR3 reads TGCGCCAGCAGCTTTACAGGGGGCACTGAAGCTTTCTTT.

This clone has a handful of counts. CDR3 sequence: CASSLLGSGAYEQFF. The CDR3 bases are TGTGCCAGCAGCTTGCTAGGGAGCGGGGCTTATGAGCAGTTCTTC. This chain links TRBV5-4 with TRBJ2-1; 7 nucleotides align to TRBD2. CDR1 is SGHNT and CDR2 is YYREEE in the germline V gene (reference sequence). CDR3 size: 15 residues. Losses at the gene ends were 1 base for V and 8 bases for J; bases not matched to a gene: 9.

The V gene is TRBV27, the J gene TRBJ2-2, with D perhaps matching TRBD1 (5 bases). The length of the CDR3 is 16 residues. Germline assignment: CDR1 MNHEY and CDR2 SMNVEV (reference sequence). V was pared by 2 bases and J by 4 bases, with 14 bases between. The CDR3, as DNA: TGTGCCAGCAGTTTAGAGGCAGGGTTTGCCACCGGGGAGCTGTTTTTT. Translating gives CASSLEAGFATGELFF.

Points on this clone: The junction shows a germline mismatch at one end, possibly a read error. J is TRBJ2-3 and V is TRBV7-6; TRBD2 aligns across 11 bases. CDR1 is SGHVS, CDR2 FNYEAQ, per germline. The CDR3 has 16 amino acids. CDR3 protein: CASSTLAGGITHTQYF. The CDR3 DNA reads TGTGCCAGCAGCACATTAGCGGGAGGGATCACACATACGCAGTATTTT.

In DNA form, the CDR3 reads TGCGCCAGCAGCCAAGCCCCGGGACAGGGGTACGAGCAGTACTTC. Protein: CASSQAPGQGYEQYF. The genes are TRBV4-1 and TRBJ2-7, with 10 bases aligning to TRBD1. Germline-derived CDR1 and CDR2 are MGHRA and YSYEKL. CDR3 length equals 15 residues. V shed 1 base, J shed 4 bases, and the junction held 4 bases outside the gene matches.